The 9 T cell receptor beta chains presented below share a single source sample, sequenced in a study of CD8 T cells in ankylosing spondylitis. Study-wide findings and caveats: One TCR beta motif, made up of 7 or 8 highly homologous variants, appeared characteristic of ankylosing spondylitis blood.

One entry per CDR3 protein results from TCRdb running MiXCR on the 5' RACE reads. The table lists 700,000 to 1,000,000 distinct CDR3 sequences, 12% of them singletons, with under 0.6% in the top ten. These TCRs are of unknown antigen specificity. The source material was blood, either unsorted or a sorted T cell fraction (not recorded which). The receptors come from a male donor with ankylosing spondylitis.

This clonotype was seen at least ten times. The chain is built from TRBV20-1 and TRBJ1-2; D ambiguous. Germline V gene sequence: CDR1 DFQATT, CDR2 SNEGSKA (reference sequence). This CDR3 region has 12 residues. V was shortened by 6 bases and J by 5 bases, with 13 bases between the two germline ends. This chain's CDR3 is CSATYSTYGYTF. The DNA for the CDR3 is TGCAGTGCGACCTACAGCACTTATGGCTACACCTTC.

In this sample, this clonotype turned up many times. The V and J genes are TRBV6-5 and TRBJ1-1, with unresolved D. In germline, CDR1 is MNHEY, CDR2 SVGAGI. This CDR3 region has 14 residues. Trimming left V 2 bases short and J 0 bases short, with 7 bases between. CDR3 loop: CASSYVPVNTEAFF. As DNA, the CDR3 is TGTGCCAGCAGTTACGTCCCAGTGAACACTGAAGCTTTCTTT.

This clonotype was observed at least ten times. The V gene is TRBV20-1, the J gene TRBJ1-2, with 10 bases identical to TRBD1. Germline V gene sequence: CDR1 DFQATT, CDR2 SNEGSKA (reference sequence). The junction had 6 bases not matched to a gene; V was cut back by 5 bases and J by 0 bases. This CDR3 spans 15 amino acids. Written as DNA, the CDR3 is TGCAGTGCTCCGGGACAGGGGTCACCTAACTATGGCTACACCTTC. Protein product: CSAPGQGSPNYGYTF.

This clonotype turned up a few times. The chain joins TRBV20-1 to TRBJ2-7; the match to TRBD1 covers 8 bases. With V trimmed by 3 bases and J by 5 bases, 3 bases remained unmatched. The germline V gene has CDR1 DFQATT and CDR2 SNEGSKA (reference sequence). CDR3 length equals 12 residues. CDR3 nucleotides: TGCAGTGCTAGGGCAGGGGGCCACGAGCAGTACTTC. Translated: CSARAGGHEQYF.

This clonotype was seen a few times. This rearrangement joins TRBV7-2 to TRBJ2-7; TRBD2 aligns across 7 bases. CDR1 is SGHTA and CDR2 is FQGNSA in the germline V gene. With 1 base clipped from V and 3 bases from J, the junction kept 6 bases outside the gene matches. The CDR3 runs to 15 residues. CDR3 bases: TGTGCCAGCAGCTTAGGGGGCGGGGGTTACTACGAGCAGTACTTC. Translation: CASSLGGGGYYEQYF.

This clonotype was seen once. This rearrangement joins TRBV7-6 to TRBJ2-7; D is tentatively TRBD1 or TRBD2 (5 bases each). V was cut by 3 bases and J by 3 bases, with 18 bases left in between. The V gene's germline CDR1 is SGHVS and CDR2 FNYEAQ. The CDR3 runs to 16 residues. The CDR3 DNA sequence: TGTGCCAGCAGCTTCAAACGGGGCCCATCCTTCTACGAGCAGTACTTC. Its translation is CASSFKRGPSFYEQYF. Full variable domain (remainder filled in from reference TRBV7-6 and TRBJ2-7): GAGVSQSPRYKVTKRGQDVALRCDPISGHVSLYWYRQALGQGPEFLTYFNYEAQQDKSGLPNDRFSAERPEGSISTLTIQRTEQRDSAMYRCASSFKRGPSFYEQYFGPGTRLTVT.

This clonotype was seen a handful of times. The rearrangement links TRBV7-2 to TRBJ1-3; no clear D. The CDR3 sequence is 14 residues long. Germline CDR1 and CDR2: SGHTA and FQGNSA. Trimming took 0 bases from V and 5 from J, leaving 8 bases between them. The CDR3 sequence: CASSLAGLRNTIYF. As DNA, the CDR3 is TGTGCCAGCAGCTTAGCTGGGCTTCGAAACACCATATATTTT.

V gene TRBV4-3 combines with J gene TRBJ2-7; no reliable D call. The V end was cut by 1 base, the J end by 6 bases, with 13 bases between. The CDR3 is made up of 14 amino acids. Germline values: CDR1 LGHNA, CDR2 YSLEER. The CDR3: CASSQGDRRSEQYF. CDR3 coding DNA: TGCGCCAGCAGCCAAGGAGACCGCAGAAGCGAGCAGTACTTC.

This clonotype was recorded at least ten times. The chain recombines TRBV12-3 or TRBV12-4 with TRBJ2-1; 11 bases fit TRBD2. Losses at the gene ends were 5 bases for V and 12 bases for J; bases not matched to a gene: 9. The CDR3 is 14 amino acids. The CDR3 spells CASSLTQLAGVQFF. CDR3 coding DNA: TGTGCCAGCAGTCTGACCCAACTAGCGGGAGTGCAGTTCTTC.